These 7 T cell receptor beta chains were all obtained from the same sample, sequenced in a study of cytomegalovirus exposure and HLA in healthy donors (dated by TCRdb to between 2016 and 2019). Library preparation used the immunoSEQ multiplex PCR assay. For the multiplex PCR, a mixture combining 60 forward primers for TCR Vbeta segments and 13 reverse primers for TCR Jbeta segments was used. Drawn from immuneACCESS, this table holds only the in-frame rearrangements with V and J called that TCRdb kept. Clones are partly lost; checked studies trace under half to an unresolved V gene and leave the rest unexplained. In this sample the table shows 90,000 to 100,000 clones, under 75% of which occur a single time. Roughly 1.2% of the sample goes to the ten largest clones. The sample was PBMCs. Receptors originate from a female donor in good health and CMV-seronegative.

This clone was picked up a small number of times. This chain links TRBV30 with TRBJ2-5; TRBD2 agrees at 11 bases. Germline V lookup: CDR1 GTSNPN, CDR2 SVGIG (reference sequence). Germline trimming cut 2 bases from V and 2 bases from J; bases unmatched to any gene: 10. CDR3 length equals 17 residues. The CDR3 reads CAWSSVAGGSTQETQYF. CDR3 DNA: TGTGCCTGGAGTTCGGTAGCGGGAGGGTCCACACAAGAGACCCAGTACTTC. The full variable domain, rest sourced from reference TRBV30 and TRBJ2-5, is SQTIHQWPATLVQPVGSPLSLECTVEGTSNPNLYWYRQAAGRGLQLLFYSVGIGQISSEVPQNLSASRPQDRQFILSSKKLLLSDSGFYLCAWSSVAGGSTQETQYFGPGTRLLVL.

The rearrangement uses TRBV30 and TRBJ2-3; D gene ambiguous. Deletions cut 2 bases from V and 4 bases from J, with 7 bases between. Germline lookup yields CDR1 GTSNPN and CDR2 SVGIG (reference sequence). This CDR3 is built from 12 residues. CDR3 DNA: TGTGCCTGGAGTCTCCTACCAGATACGCAGTATTTT. Amino acid sequence: CAWSLLPDTQYF.

This clone was seen a handful of times. The V gene is TRBV19, the J gene TRBJ2-7; perhaps TRBD2 as D (5 bases). The V end was cut by 4 bases, the J end by 1 base, with 14 bases between. The CDR3 has 15 amino acids. CDR1 LNHDA and CDR2 SQIVND come from the germline V gene (reference sequence). The CDR3, as DNA: TGTGCCAGTAGTAAGAGGGCCTTCCCATCCTACGAGCAGTACTTC. Residues: CASSKRAFPSYEQYF.

This clone has just a few counts. The rearrangement links TRBV2 to TRBJ1-5, with TRBD1 matching over 9 bases. The CDR3 length is 16 residues. The J segment lost 4 bases and the V segment lost 6 bases, leaving 10 bases of the junction unmatched. CDR1 and CDR2 from the germline V gene are SNHLY and FYNNEI. CDR3 nucleotides: TGTGCCAGCAGACGCCGACAGGGGGAGGGGAATCAGCCCCAGCATTTT. Residues: CASRRRQGEGNQPQHF. Based on the CDR3 plus reference TRBV2 and TRBJ1-5, the full variable domain is EPEVTQTPSHQVTQMGQEVILRCVPISNHLYFYWYRQILGQKVEFLVSFYNNEISEKSEIFDDQFSVERPDGSNFTLKIRSTKLEDSAMYFCASRRRQGEGNQPQHFGDGTRLSIL.

This rearrangement joins TRBV2 to TRBJ1-2, with 10 bases that match TRBD1. The germline CDR1 and CDR2 sequences are SNHLY and FYNNEI. The CDR3 consists of 15 residues. V trimming: 8 bases; J trimming: 5 bases; junction bases outside the gene matches: 11. CDR3 nucleotides: TGTGCCAGCGATGAAGGGGACAGGGGTATTTATGGCTACACCTTC. Translated: CASDEGDRGIYGYTF.

V gene TRBV10-3 combines with J gene TRBJ2-5; maybe TRBD2 (6 bases). Trimming left V 7 bases short and J 2 bases short, with 14 bases between. Germline lookup yields CDR1 ENHRY and CDR2 SYGVKD. The CDR3 totals 14 residues. The CDR3 loop is CAITSGVKQETQYF. The CDR3 DNA reads as TGTGCCATCACATCGGGGGTGAAGCAAGAGACCCAGTACTTC.

The V call is TRBV7-9, the J call TRBJ1-2; possibly TRBD1 for D (6 bases). The length of the CDR3 is 14 residues. Trimming took off 5 bases at V and 6 bases at J, with 16 bases between the two ends. Germline CDR1 reads SEHNR; CDR2 reads FQNEAQ (reference sequence). CDR3 nucleotide sequence: TGTGCCAGCAGCCCCCCGGGGAAGGGGGATGGCTACACCTTC. Amino acid sequence: CASSPPGKGDGYTF.